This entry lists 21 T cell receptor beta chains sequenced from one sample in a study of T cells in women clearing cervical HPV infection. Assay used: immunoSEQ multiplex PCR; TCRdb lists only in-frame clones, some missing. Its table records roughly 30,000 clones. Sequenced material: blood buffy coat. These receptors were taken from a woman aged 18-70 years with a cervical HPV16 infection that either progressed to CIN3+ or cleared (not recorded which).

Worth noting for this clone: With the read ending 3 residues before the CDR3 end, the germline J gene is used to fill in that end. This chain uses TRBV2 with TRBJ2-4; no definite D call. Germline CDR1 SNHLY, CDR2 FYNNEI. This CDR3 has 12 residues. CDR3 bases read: TGTGCCAGCAGTGAACAAAACTATGGT. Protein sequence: CASSEQNYG. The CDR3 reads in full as CASSEQNYGQYF.

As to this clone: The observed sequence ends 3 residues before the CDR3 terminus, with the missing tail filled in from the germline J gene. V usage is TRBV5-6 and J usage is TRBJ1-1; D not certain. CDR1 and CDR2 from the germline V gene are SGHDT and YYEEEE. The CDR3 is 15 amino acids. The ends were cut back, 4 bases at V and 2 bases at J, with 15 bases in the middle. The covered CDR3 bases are TGTGCCAGCAGCCTCCGAAGAATACTTAACACTGAA. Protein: CASSLRRILNTE. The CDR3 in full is CASSLRRILNTEAFF.

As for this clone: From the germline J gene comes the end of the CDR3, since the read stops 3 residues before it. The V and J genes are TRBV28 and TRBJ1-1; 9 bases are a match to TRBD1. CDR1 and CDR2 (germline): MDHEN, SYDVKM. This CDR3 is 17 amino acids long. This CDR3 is CASSSPGQGNRVSQAFF. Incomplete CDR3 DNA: TGTGCCAGCAGTTCCCCGGGACAGGGAAATCGGGTCAGTCAA.

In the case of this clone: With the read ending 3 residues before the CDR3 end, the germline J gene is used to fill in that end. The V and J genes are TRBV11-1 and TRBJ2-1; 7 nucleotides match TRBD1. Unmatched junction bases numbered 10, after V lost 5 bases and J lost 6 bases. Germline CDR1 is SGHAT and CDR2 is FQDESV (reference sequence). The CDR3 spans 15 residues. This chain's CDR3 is CASSARDSRVNEQFF. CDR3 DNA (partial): TGTGCCAGCAGCGCCCGGGACAGCCGAGTCAATGAG. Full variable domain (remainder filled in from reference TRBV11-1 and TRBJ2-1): EAEVAQSPRYKITEKSQAVAFWCDPISGHATLYWYRQILGQGPELLVQFQDESVVDDSQLPKDRFSAERLKGVDSTLKIQPAELGDSAMYLCASSARDSRVNEQFFGPGTRLTVL.

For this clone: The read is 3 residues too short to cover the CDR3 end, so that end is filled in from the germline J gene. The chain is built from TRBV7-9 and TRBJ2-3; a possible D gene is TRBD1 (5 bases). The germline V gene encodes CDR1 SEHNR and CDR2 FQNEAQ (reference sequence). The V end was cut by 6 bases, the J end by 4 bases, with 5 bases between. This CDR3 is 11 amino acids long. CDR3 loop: CASRQADTQYF. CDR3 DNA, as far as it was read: TGTGCCAGCAGACAGGCAGATACG. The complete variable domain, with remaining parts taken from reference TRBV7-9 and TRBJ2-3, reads DTGVSQNPRHKITKRGQNVTFRCDPISEHNRLYWYRQTLGQGPEFLTYFQNEAQLEKSRLLSDRFSAERPKGSFSTLEIQRTEQGDSAMYLCASRQADTQYFGPGTRLTVL.

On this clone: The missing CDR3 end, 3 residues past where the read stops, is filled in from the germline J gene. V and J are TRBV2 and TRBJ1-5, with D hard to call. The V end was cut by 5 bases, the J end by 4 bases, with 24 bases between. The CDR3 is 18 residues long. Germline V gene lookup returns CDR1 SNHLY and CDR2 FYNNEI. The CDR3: CASSRSGLFRGSNQPQHF. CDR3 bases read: TGTGCCAGCAGTCGATCCGGACTTTTCCGGGGATCGAATCAGCCC.

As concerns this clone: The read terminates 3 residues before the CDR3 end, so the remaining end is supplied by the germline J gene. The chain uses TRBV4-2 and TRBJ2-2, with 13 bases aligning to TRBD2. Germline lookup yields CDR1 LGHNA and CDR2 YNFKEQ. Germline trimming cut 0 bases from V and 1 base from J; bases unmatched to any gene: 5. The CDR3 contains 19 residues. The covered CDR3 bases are TGTGCCAGCAGCCAAGAGCCCGGGACTAGCGGGGAGAACACCGGGGAG. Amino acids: CASSQEPGTSGENTGE. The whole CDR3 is CASSQEPGTSGENTGELFF.

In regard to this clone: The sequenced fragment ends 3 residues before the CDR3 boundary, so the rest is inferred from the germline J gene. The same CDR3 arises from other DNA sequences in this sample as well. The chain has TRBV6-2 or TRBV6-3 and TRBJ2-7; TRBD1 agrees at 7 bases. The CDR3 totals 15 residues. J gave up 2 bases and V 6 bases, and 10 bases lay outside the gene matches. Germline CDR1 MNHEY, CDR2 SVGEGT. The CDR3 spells CASRRLRDSAYEQYF. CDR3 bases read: TGTGCCAGCAGACGACTCCGGGACAGCGCCTACGAG.

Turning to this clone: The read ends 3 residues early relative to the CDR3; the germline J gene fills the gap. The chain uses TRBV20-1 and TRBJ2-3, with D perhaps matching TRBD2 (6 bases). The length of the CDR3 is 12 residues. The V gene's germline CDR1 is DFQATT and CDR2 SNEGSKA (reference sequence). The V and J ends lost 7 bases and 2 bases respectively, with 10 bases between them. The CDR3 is CSVAESTDTQYF. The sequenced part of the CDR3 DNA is TGCAGTGTAGCGGAATCCACAGATACG.

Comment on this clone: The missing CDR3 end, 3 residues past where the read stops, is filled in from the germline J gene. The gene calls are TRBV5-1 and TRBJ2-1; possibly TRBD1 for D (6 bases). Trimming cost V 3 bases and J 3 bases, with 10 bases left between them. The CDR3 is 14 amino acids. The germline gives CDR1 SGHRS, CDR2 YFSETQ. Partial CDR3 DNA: TGCGCCAGCAGCTCGACAGGATTCTACAATGAG. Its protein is CASSSTGFYNE. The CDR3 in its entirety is CASSSTGFYNEQFF.

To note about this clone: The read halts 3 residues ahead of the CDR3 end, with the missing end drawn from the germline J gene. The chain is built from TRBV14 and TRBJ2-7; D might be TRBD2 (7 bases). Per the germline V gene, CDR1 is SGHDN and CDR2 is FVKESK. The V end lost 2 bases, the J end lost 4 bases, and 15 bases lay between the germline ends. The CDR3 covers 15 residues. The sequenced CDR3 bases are TGTGCCAGCAGCCAATTGGGCGGGGGCTCATACGAG. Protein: CASSQLGGGSYE. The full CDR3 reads CASSQLGGGSYEQYF.

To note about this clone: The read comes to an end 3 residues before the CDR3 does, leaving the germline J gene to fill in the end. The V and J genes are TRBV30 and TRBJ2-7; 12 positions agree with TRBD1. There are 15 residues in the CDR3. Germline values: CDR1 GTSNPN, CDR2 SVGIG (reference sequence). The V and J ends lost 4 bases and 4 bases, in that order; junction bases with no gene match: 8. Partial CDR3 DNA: TGTGCCTGGACCCATGGGGGACAGGGGGCGTACGAG. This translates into CAWTHGGQGAYE. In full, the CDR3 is CAWTHGGQGAYEQYF.

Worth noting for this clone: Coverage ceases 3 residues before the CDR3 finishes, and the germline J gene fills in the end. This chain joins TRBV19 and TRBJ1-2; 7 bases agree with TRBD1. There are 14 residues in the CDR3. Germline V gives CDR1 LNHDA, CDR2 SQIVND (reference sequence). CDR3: CASSIAGGEYDYTF. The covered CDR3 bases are TGTGCCAGTAGTATTGCAGGGGGAGAATACGAC.

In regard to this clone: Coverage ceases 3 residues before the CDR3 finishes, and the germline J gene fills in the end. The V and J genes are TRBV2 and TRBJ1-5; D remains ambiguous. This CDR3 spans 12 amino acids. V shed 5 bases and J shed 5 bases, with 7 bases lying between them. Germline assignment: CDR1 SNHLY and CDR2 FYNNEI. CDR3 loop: CASSPSDQPQHF. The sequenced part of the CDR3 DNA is TGTGCCAGCAGTCCCTCGGATCAGCCC.

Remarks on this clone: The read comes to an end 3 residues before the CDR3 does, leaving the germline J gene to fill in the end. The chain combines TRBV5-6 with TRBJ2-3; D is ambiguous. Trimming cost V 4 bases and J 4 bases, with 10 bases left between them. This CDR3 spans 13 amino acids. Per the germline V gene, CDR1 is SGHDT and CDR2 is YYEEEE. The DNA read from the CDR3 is TGTGCCAGCAGCCCACTACGGGCAGATACG. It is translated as CASSPLRADT. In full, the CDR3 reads CASSPLRADTQYF.

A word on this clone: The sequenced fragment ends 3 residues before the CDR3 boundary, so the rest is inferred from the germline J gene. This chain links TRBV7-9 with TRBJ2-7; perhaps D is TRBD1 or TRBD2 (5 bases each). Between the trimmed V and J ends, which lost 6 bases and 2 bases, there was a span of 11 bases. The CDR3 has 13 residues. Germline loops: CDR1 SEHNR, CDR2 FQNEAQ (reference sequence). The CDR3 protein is CASRGQGAYEQYF. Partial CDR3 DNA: TGTGCCAGCAGGGGGCAGGGAGCCTACGAG.

The CDR3 loop reads CASSWTSGGETQYF. Partial CDR3 DNA: TGTGCCAGCAGCTGGACTAGCGGGGGGGAGACC. The J gene is TRBJ2-5, the V gene TRBV7-9, with 14 nucleotides matching TRBD2. Sequencing ends 3 residues short of the CDR3 end; the germline J gene provides the rest. CDR3 length: 14 residues. Germline CDR1 and CDR2: SEHNR and FQNEAQ (reference sequence). After removal of 4 bases from V and 5 bases from J, the junction contained 0 bases not matched to a gene.

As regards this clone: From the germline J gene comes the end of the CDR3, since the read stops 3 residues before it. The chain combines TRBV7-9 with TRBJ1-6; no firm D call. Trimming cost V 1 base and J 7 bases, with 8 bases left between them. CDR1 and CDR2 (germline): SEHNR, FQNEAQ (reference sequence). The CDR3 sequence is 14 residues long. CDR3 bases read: TGTGCCAGCAGCTTAGTTTCGGGGAATTCACCC. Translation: CASSLVSGNSP. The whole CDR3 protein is CASSLVSGNSPLHF.

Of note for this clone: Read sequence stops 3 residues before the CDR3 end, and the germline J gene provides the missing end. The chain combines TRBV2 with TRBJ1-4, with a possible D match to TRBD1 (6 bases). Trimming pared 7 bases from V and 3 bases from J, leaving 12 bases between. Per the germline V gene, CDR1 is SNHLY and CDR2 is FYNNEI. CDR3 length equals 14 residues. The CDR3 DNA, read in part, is TGTGCCAGCAACCCGGGACAAGCTAATGAAAAA. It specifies CASNPGQANEK. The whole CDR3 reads CASNPGQANEKLFF.

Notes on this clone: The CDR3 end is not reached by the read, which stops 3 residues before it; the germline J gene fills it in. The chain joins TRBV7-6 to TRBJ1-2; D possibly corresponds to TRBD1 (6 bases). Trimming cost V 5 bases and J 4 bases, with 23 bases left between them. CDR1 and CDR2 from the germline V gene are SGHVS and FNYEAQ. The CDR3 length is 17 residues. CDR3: CASSPRYRGQSTYGYTF. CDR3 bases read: TGTGCCAGCAGCCCCCGGTATAGGGGACAAAGCACCTATGGC.

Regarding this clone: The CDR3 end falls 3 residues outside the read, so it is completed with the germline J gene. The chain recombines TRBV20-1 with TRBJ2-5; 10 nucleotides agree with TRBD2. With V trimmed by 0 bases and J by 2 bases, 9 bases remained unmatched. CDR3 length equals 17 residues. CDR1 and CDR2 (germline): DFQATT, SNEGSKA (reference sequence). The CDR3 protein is CSARDLLGLAVQETQYF. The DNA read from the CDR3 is TGCAGTGCTAGAGATTTGCTAGGACTAGCGGTGCAAGAGACC.